The subject of this entry is one T cell receptor beta chain. Generated by immunoSEQ multiplex PCR, the TCRdb table keeps only in-frame clones and is missing some. The sample carries tens of thousands of clones, just under 90% recorded once. The data belong to a study of T cell changes during pregnancy in multiple sclerosis. J was trimmed by 6 bases and V by 1 base; bases with no gene match: 19. The germline gives CDR1 SGHTA, CDR2 FQGTGA. The CDR3 is 20 residues long. Sequenced: peripheral blood from another person, used as feeder cells. V is TRBV7-3 and J is TRBJ2-1, with 9 bases lining up with TRBD1. This clonotype was obtained from a human donor whose cells served as feeder cells for cultures in a pregnancy study. CDR3 sequence reads: CASSLRLGTGSLSPSNEQFF. The CDR3 DNA follows: TGTGCCAGCAGCTTAAGGCTGGGGACAGGGTCCCTCAGTCCGTCCAATGAGCAGTTCTTC.